A selection of T cell receptor beta chains follows, all from one sample in a study of patients and donors after allogeneic stem cell transplantation. In TCRdb, the RT-PCR reads were re-called with MiXCR into one record per CDR3 protein. The sample yields about a million distinct CDR3 sequences, approximately 19% seen once. Sequenced: blood, either unsorted or a sorted T cell fraction (not recorded which). These TCRs come from a human donor who was either an allogeneic HSCT recipient or a stem cell or donor lymphocyte infusion donor (not recorded which). It is not recorded whose cells these are; they may come from a transplant donor. Both conserved end residues are part of each CDR3. D genes are given only for firm matches. Only some rows state a clone size, as once, few, many or a class for expanded clones.

cdr3_aa: CASSQEQLGFGYTF
cdr3_nt: TGCGCCAGCAGCCAAGAACAGCTGGGGTTCGGCTACACCTTC
v_call: TRBV4-1
d_call: .
j_call: TRBJ1-2
cdr3_length: 14
clone_size: .

cdr3_aa: CASRKPLAGRGRGELFF
cdr3_nt: TGTGCCAGCAGAAAACCCCTAGCGGGACGGGGTCGAGGGGAGCTGTTTTTT
v_call: TRBV3-1
d_call: TRBD2
j_call: TRBJ2-2
cdr3_length: 17
clone_size: .

cdr3_aa: CASSLPGTSYPNEQFF
cdr3_nt: TGTGCCAGCAGCCTCCCGGGGACTAGTTATCCCAATGAGCAGTTCTTC
v_call: TRBV27
d_call: TRBD2
j_call: TRBJ2-1
cdr3_length: 16
clone_size: many

cdr3_aa: CASSQVATSGGVASTDTQYF
cdr3_nt: TGCGCCAGCAGCCAAGTTGCGACTAGCGGGGGAGTAGCTAGCACAGATACGCAGTATTTT
v_call: TRBV4-1
d_call: TRBD2
j_call: TRBJ2-3
cdr3_length: 20
clone_size: few

cdr3_aa: CASSFPGAHPHF
cdr3_nt: TGTGCCAGCAGTTTTCCTGGGGCCCATCCGCATTTT
v_call: TRBV6-6
d_call: .
j_call: TRBJ1-5
cdr3_length: 12
clone_size: .

cdr3_aa: CASSPRARTDEQFF
cdr3_nt: TGTGCCAGCTCACCACGAGCCCGGACAGATGAGCAGTTCTTC
v_call: TRBV18
d_call: .
j_call: TRBJ2-1
cdr3_length: 14
clone_size: few

cdr3_aa: CSVEGGQGLYGYTF
cdr3_nt: TGCAGCGTTGAAGGAGGACAGGGGCTCTATGGCTACACCTTC
v_call: TRBV29-1
d_call: TRBD1
j_call: TRBJ1-2
cdr3_length: 14
clone_size: .

cdr3_aa: CATRSTSGGETQYF
cdr3_nt: TGTGCCACCCGGAGTACCAGCGGGGGGGAGACCCAGTACTTC
v_call: TRBV15
d_call: TRBD2
j_call: TRBJ2-5
cdr3_length: 14
clone_size: few

cdr3_aa: CSVESRGTGNTIYF
cdr3_nt: TGCAGCGTGGAGAGTCGAGGAACTGGAAACACCATATATTTT
v_call: TRBV29-1
d_call: .
j_call: TRBJ1-3
cdr3_length: 14
clone_size: few

cdr3_aa: CASSYSGGGRNYEQYF
cdr3_nt: TGTGCCAGCAGTTACTCAGGGGGGGGTCGTAACTACGAGCAGTACTTC
v_call: TRBV6-5
d_call: .
j_call: TRBJ2-7
cdr3_length: 16
clone_size: .

cdr3_aa: CASSQPGQGQFNEKLFF
cdr3_nt: TGTGCCAGCAGCCAACCGGGACAGGGACAATTCAATGAAAAACTGTTTTTT
v_call: TRBV7-9
d_call: TRBD1
j_call: TRBJ1-4
cdr3_length: 17
clone_size: few

cdr3_aa: CASSFARGSGNTIYF
cdr3_nt: .
v_call: TRBV12-3/TRBV12-4
d_call: .
j_call: TRBJ1-3
cdr3_length: 15
clone_size: .

cdr3_aa: CASSFHLGQANYGYTF
cdr3_nt: TGTGCCAGCAGTTTCCATTTGGGTCAAGCTAACTATGGCTACACCTTC
v_call: TRBV12-3/TRBV12-4
d_call: .
j_call: TRBJ1-2
cdr3_length: 16
clone_size: few

cdr3_aa: CASSQAITGNQPQHF
cdr3_nt: TGCGCCAGCAGCCAGGCAATAACAGGGAATCAGCCCCAGCATTTT
v_call: TRBV4-3
d_call: .
j_call: TRBJ1-5
cdr3_length: 15
clone_size: many

cdr3_aa: CASSPGTGGYTF
cdr3_nt: TGTGCCAGCAGCCCAGGGACAGGGGGCTACACCTTC
v_call: TRBV11-1
d_call: TRBD1
j_call: TRBJ1-2
cdr3_length: 12
clone_size: few

cdr3_aa: CASSSVVAYSYEQYF
cdr3_nt: TGTGCCAGCAGCTCAGTAGTAGCGTATTCCTACGAGCAGTACTTC
v_call: TRBV7-2
d_call: .
j_call: TRBJ2-7
cdr3_length: 15
clone_size: few

cdr3_aa: CASSSGTGPGRDQPQHF
cdr3_nt: TGCGCCAGCAGCTCCGGGACTGGACCAGGTCGGGATCAGCCCCAGCATTTT
v_call: TRBV5-1
d_call: .
j_call: TRBJ1-5
cdr3_length: 17
clone_size: many

cdr3_aa: CASSLGIAGLYEQYF
cdr3_nt: TGTGCCAGCAGCTTGGGAATAGCGGGGCTCTACGAGCAGTACTTC
v_call: TRBV5-6
d_call: TRBD2
j_call: TRBJ2-7
cdr3_length: 15
clone_size: .

cdr3_aa: CASSPSGVETQYF
cdr3_nt: TGTGCCAGCAGCCCTAGCGGGGTGGAGACCCAGTACTTC
v_call: TRBV7-2
d_call: TRBD2
j_call: TRBJ2-5
cdr3_length: 13
clone_size: .

cdr3_aa: CSGGDRETQYF
cdr3_nt: TGCAGTGGCGGGGACAGGGAGACCCAGTACTTC
v_call: TRBV20-1
d_call: TRBD1
j_call: TRBJ2-5
cdr3_length: 11
clone_size: .

cdr3_aa: CSATQGRGRWYGYTF
cdr3_nt: TGCAGTGCTACCCAAGGCAGGGGGCGCTGGTATGGCTACACCTTC
v_call: TRBV20-1
d_call: TRBD1
j_call: TRBJ1-2
cdr3_length: 15
clone_size: few

cdr3_aa: CASSYSNSLAEQYF
cdr3_nt: TGTGCCAGCAGTTACTCAAACTCCCTCGCCGAGCAGTACTTC
v_call: TRBV6-5
d_call: .
j_call: TRBJ2-7
cdr3_length: 14
clone_size: few

cdr3_aa: CASSPPSDSREQFF
cdr3_nt: TGTGCCAGCTCACCACCGTCCGACAGCAGGGAGCAGTTCTTC
v_call: TRBV18
d_call: .
j_call: TRBJ2-1
cdr3_length: 14
clone_size: few